These T cell receptor beta chains were read from a single sample in a study of cytomegalovirus exposure and HLA in healthy donors. Some clones are missing from TCRdb's copy, which holds only in-frame ones; the method was immunoSEQ multiplex PCR. The sample holds about 140,000 clones, roughly four fifths seen once. The sample was PBMCs. The receptors shown here come from a man aged 25-40 years in good health and CMV-seropositive. CDR3s include the opening cysteine and the closing phenylalanine or tryptophan. The D gene is left open where the match is weak. Clone sizes are given selectively: once, few, many, or a class where the clone is expanded.

V: TRBV5-1; J: TRBJ2-7; D: -; size: -; DNA: TGCGCCAGCAGCTTCAACAATCCCTACGAGCAGTACTTC; CDR3: CASSFNNPYEQYF
V: TRBV18; J: TRBJ1-1; D: -; size: once; DNA: TGTGCCAGCTCACCACCGAGCGGCGCCACTGAAGCTTTCTTT; CDR3: CASSPPSGATEAFF
V: TRBV18; J: TRBJ1-2; D: -; size: -; DNA: TGTGCCAGCTCACTTACAGGGTTCTATGGCTACACCTTC; CDR3: CASSLTGFYGYTF
V: TRBV6-5; J: TRBJ2-1; D: TRBD1; size: -; DNA: TGTGCCAGCACCAGGGGGATATCCTACAATGAGCAGTTCTTC; CDR3: CASTRGISYNEQFF
V: TRBV7-9; J: TRBJ1-4; D: -; size: few; DNA: TGTGCCAGCAGCCCCGGAGACAGTGAAAAACTGTTTTTT; CDR3: CASSPGDSEKLFF
V: TRBV2; J: TRBJ2-4; D: TRBD1; size: once; DNA: TGTGCCAGCAGTGAAACAGGGGGCTCAGACATTCAGTACTTC; CDR3: CASSETGGSDIQYF
V: TRBV2; J: TRBJ2-1; D: -; size: -; DNA: TGTGCCAGCAGTCCCCCACCAGGGTTCAATGAGCAGTTCTTC; CDR3: CASSPPPGFNEQFF
V: TRBV6-5; J: TRBJ1-5; D: -; size: few; DNA: TGTGCCAGCAGTTACTCGAGAGGACAGCCCCAGCATTTT; CDR3: CASSYSRGQPQHF
V: TRBV7-9; J: TRBJ2-1; D: TRBD2; size: -; DNA: TGTGCCAGCAGCCAGTCGACTAGCGGGTATATAGATGAGCAGTTCTTC; CDR3: CASSQSTSGYIDEQFF
V: TRBV7-6; J: TRBJ2-6; D: -; size: -; DNA: TGTGCCAGCAGCCCCAGCACAGTCGCTGGGGCCAACGTCCTGACTTTC; CDR3: CASSPSTVAGANVLTF
V: TRBV28; J: TRBJ2-5; D: TRBD2; size: -; DNA: TGTGCCAGCAGCCCAACCCTAGCGGCGCAAGAGACCCAGTACTTC; CDR3: CASSPTLAAQETQYF
V: TRBV2; J: TRBJ2-1; D: TRBD2; size: -; DNA: TGTGCCAGCGGTGGCGGGGGGGCTCCGGGGGAGCAGTTCTTC; CDR3: CASGGGGAPGEQFF
V: TRBV14; J: TRBJ1-6; D: -; size: few; DNA: TGTGCCAGCAGAGTAGTGGATAATTCACCCCTCCACTTT; CDR3: CASRVVDNSPLHF
V: TRBV6-4; J: TRBJ2-1; D: -; size: many; DNA: TGTGCCAGCAGTGACCGGGACTACAATGAGCAGTTCTTC; CDR3: CASSDRDYNEQFF
V: TRBV6-1; J: TRBJ1-1; D: -; size: -; DNA: TGTGCCAGCAAAGGCCAGGGACTCTCCAACACTGAAGCTTTCTTT; CDR3: CASKGQGLSNTEAFF
V: TRBV27; J: TRBJ1-5; D: TRBD1; size: -; DNA: TGTGCCAGCAGTCCCTGGGACAGGGCTCAGCCCCAGCATTTT; CDR3: CASSPWDRAQPQHF
V: TRBV7-6; J: TRBJ2-2; D: TRBD1; size: -; DNA: TGTGCCAGCAGCTTAGGGGTAGGGACAGGGGAGAACACCGGGGAGCTGTTTTTT; CDR3: CASSLGVGTGENTGELFF
V: TRBV18; J: TRBJ2-7; D: TRBD2; size: -; DNA: TGTGCCAGCTCACCCTCCACTAGCGGGGGTACCTACGAGCAGTACTTC; CDR3: CASSPSTSGGTYEQYF
V: TRBV23-1; J: TRBJ1-3; D: -; size: -; DNA: TGCGCCAGCAGGGAGGGGGGGCACTCTGGAAACACCATATATTTT; CDR3: CASREGGHSGNTIYF
V: TRBV19; J: TRBJ2-5; D: -; size: -; DNA: TGTGCCAGTAGTAGGTCCCACGAGGAGACCCAGTACTTC; CDR3: CASSRSHEETQYF
V: TRBV27; J: TRBJ2-7; D: TRBD2; size: -; DNA: TGTGCCAGCAGTCTCTGGACTAGCGGGAGGCACGAGCAGTACTTC; CDR3: CASSLWTSGRHEQYF
V: TRBV5-5; J: TRBJ1-1; D: -; size: -; DNA: -; CDR3: CASILAGGTEAFF
V: TRBV29-1; J: TRBJ2-3; D: TRBD1; size: -; DNA: TGCAGCATCCGGACAGGCGGTACGACAGATACGCAGTATTTT; CDR3: CSIRTGGTTDTQYF
V: TRBV10-2; J: TRBJ1-1; D: -; size: -; DNA: TGCGCCTCGTCGAGGCCCCTGAACACTGAAGCTTTCTTT; CDR3: CASSRPLNTEAFF
V: TRBV9; J: TRBJ2-3; D: -; size: -; DNA: TGTGCCAGCAGCGTAGTTACTACTAGCACAGATACGCAGTATTTT; CDR3: CASSVVTTSTDTQYF
V: TRBV28; J: TRBJ2-3; D: -; size: -; DNA: TGTGCCAGCAGCAAAGTGGGGAGGTCTACAGATACGCAGTATTTT; CDR3: CASSKVGRSTDTQYF
V: TRBV28; J: TRBJ1-2; D: -; size: few; DNA: TGTGCCAGCACTGATGAGGGCTATGGCTACACCTTC; CDR3: CASTDEGYGYTF
V: TRBV10-3; J: TRBJ1-1; D: -; size: -; DNA: TGTGCCATCAGTGAGTCCGGAGGGGTGAACACTGAAGCTTTCTTT; CDR3: CAISESGGVNTEAFF